Described below is a single TCR beta chain sequence and its context. Its antigen specificity is not known. No much larger clone exists at a distance of one base, and base qualities are not known. The sample belongs to a study of control samples from healthy donors and cancer patients (dated by TCRdb to about 2020). Library preparation employed the immunoSEQ multiplex PCR assay. Not all clones reach the TCRdb copy of this immuneACCESS table, which keeps in-frame sequences only. Checked studies attribute under half of the gap to unresolved V genes and leave the rest unexplained. Within this sample are about 230,000 clones, with over 70% of them counted one time only. Roughly 13% of the sample comes from the top ten. Sequenced: PBMCs. This receptor was taken from an older woman with lung cancer.

At the DNA level, the sequence is TGCGCCAGCAGCATGGGACAGGGTGAGGAAAAACTGTTTTTT. This yields the protein CASSMGQGEEKLFF. The chain links TRBV5-1 with TRBJ1-4, and TRBD1 aligns with 9 junction nucleotides. CDR1 and CDR2 are drawn from the germline V gene: SGHRS, YFSETQ. Including cysteine and phenylalanine, the CDR3 has 14 amino acids. Just the 42-base CDR3 DNA is kept, in frame starting at base 1. The germline V end is reduced by 4 bases and the J end by 8 bases; junction bases left unmatched: 6.